A selection of T cell receptor beta chains follows, all from one sample in a study of persistence of HIV-infected CD4 T cells. Only in-frame clones appear in the TCRdb table, and some are missing; sequencing was by immunoSEQ multiplex PCR. The table has roughly 9,200 clones, roughly 85% seen once; the top ten hold 1.5% to 2.5%. The antigens for these receptors are not known. The sample in question was CD4+ T cells sorted from PBMCs after roughly 18-hour stimulation, obtained from a patient who received antiretroviral therapy. Receptors originate from an adult woman with HIV who was CMV-seropositive. Each CDR3 is given with its conserved first and last residue. Fields, in order: CDR3 length, V gene, CDR3 protein.

CDR3 length: 21
V gene: TRBV27
CDR3 protein: CASSPPRASGATGRGANVLTF

CDR3 length: 11
V gene: TRBV20-1
CDR3 protein: CSARVGETQYF

CDR3 length: 17
V gene: TRBV4-1
CDR3 protein: CASSQDQFGRGNYGYTF

CDR3 length: 17
V gene: TRBV4-1
CDR3 protein: CASSQVARQGAGDEQFF

CDR3 length: 17
V gene: TRBV10-3
CDR3 protein: CAISKSGTDSSNQPQHF

CDR3 length: 17
V gene: TRBV19
CDR3 protein: CASSNSGSAFLVYGYTF

CDR3 length: 11
V gene: TRBV27
CDR3 protein: CASSFSTLLYF

CDR3 length: 11
V gene: TRBV6-5
CDR3 protein: CAIGRDYGYTF

CDR3 length: 14
V gene: TRBV10-3
CDR3 protein: CAISRDSRGETQYF

CDR3 length: 12
V gene: TRBV10-3
CDR3 protein: CAISSGLGEAFF

CDR3 length: 16
V gene: TRBV6-2/TRBV6-3
CDR3 protein: CASSPSSDRGNQPQHF

CDR3 length: 11
V gene: TRBV12-3/TRBV12-4
CDR3 protein: CASSLAREQYF

CDR3 length: 13
V gene: TRBV2
CDR3 protein: CASVAPGANVLTF

CDR3 length: 18
V gene: TRBV7-9
CDR3 protein: CASSPGTGAGRGTYEQYF

CDR3 length: 12
V gene: TRBV12-3/TRBV12-4
CDR3 protein: CASSLNIGELFF

CDR3 length: 15
V gene: TRBV5-1
CDR3 protein: CASSLAPTPTGELFF

CDR3 length: 16
V gene: TRBV19
CDR3 protein: CASTLGPGTNTGELFF

CDR3 length: 16
V gene: TRBV7-3
CDR3 protein: CASSLGTGGAGETQYF

CDR3 length: 16
V gene: TRBV27
CDR3 protein: CASSLSGGTGAQPQHF

CDR3 length: 17
V gene: TRBV5-1
CDR3 protein: CASSPGQGQNRGAEAFF

CDR3 length: 19
V gene: TRBV5-1
CDR3 protein: CASSLGTGGSLSSGNTIYF

CDR3 length: 15
V gene: TRBV6-1
CDR3 protein: CASSEGTGGPDTQYF

CDR3 length: 17
V gene: TRBV5-6
CDR3 protein: CASSLGGNDRWDEKLFF

CDR3 length: 16
V gene: TRBV9
CDR3 protein: CASSVSGRASTGELFF

CDR3 length: 15
V gene: TRBV5-4
CDR3 protein: CASSLRVTGANVLTF

CDR3 length: 15
V gene: TRBV30
CDR3 protein: CAWSPLNSYNSPLHF

CDR3 length: 16
V gene: TRBV11-3
CDR3 protein: CASSLDGREGDYEQYF

CDR3 length: 15
V gene: TRBV27
CDR3 protein: CASSLSGQVGVGYTF

CDR3 length: 13
V gene: TRBV5-5
CDR3 protein: CASSLTGSYEQYF

CDR3 length: 15
V gene: TRBV5-5
CDR3 protein: CASSLGISLDTEAFF

CDR3 length: 15
V gene: TRBV28
CDR3 protein: CASTFAGAESYEQYF

CDR3 length: 13
V gene: TRBV2
CDR3 protein: CASSSRQGGGAFF

CDR3 length: 12
V gene: TRBV9
CDR3 protein: CASSVEDRGYTF

CDR3 length: 14
V gene: TRBV15
CDR3 protein: CATSSVGGIGELFF

CDR3 length: 16
V gene: TRBV7-2
CDR3 protein: CASSQRTSGRAGEQFF

CDR3 length: 16
V gene: TRBV18
CDR3 protein: CASSPPRDSLYNEQFF

CDR3 length: 15
V gene: TRBV5-4
CDR3 protein: CASSLAPTGEQPQHF

CDR3 length: 15
V gene: TRBV28
CDR3 protein: CASSQGGTGKNEQFF

CDR3 length: 17
V gene: TRBV9
CDR3 protein: CASSVERPAHRWETQYF

CDR3 length: 14
V gene: TRBV6-5
CDR3 protein: CASSYSTLQVEQYF

CDR3 length: 15
V gene: TRBV4-2
CDR3 protein: CASSPRQGQGVEAFF

CDR3 length: 16
V gene: TRBV24-1
CDR3 protein: CATRDRGPLGTGELFF

CDR3 length: 10
V gene: TRBV19
CDR3 protein: CATGTYGYTF

CDR3 length: 15
V gene: TRBV19
CDR3 protein: CASNTGTGGSYEQYF

CDR3 length: 16
V gene: TRBV6-2/TRBV6-3
CDR3 protein: CASSYSAGEPYEKLFF

CDR3 length: 17
V gene: TRBV6-2/TRBV6-3
CDR3 protein: CASSYDSAMSSYNEQFF

CDR3 length: 14
V gene: TRBV2
CDR3 protein: CASRGGGIVGEQFF

CDR3 length: 14
V gene: TRBV19
CDR3 protein: CATRRTGGNTEAFF

CDR3 length: 15
V gene: TRBV6-5
CDR3 protein: CASSYTGIGGYGYTF

CDR3 length: 16
V gene: TRBV19
CDR3 protein: CASSILPGQGAYEQYF

CDR3 length: 14
V gene: TRBV7-2
CDR3 protein: CASSSTGGNTEAFF

CDR3 length: 12
V gene: TRBV28
CDR3 protein: CASSRLGEKLFF

CDR3 length: 14
V gene: TRBV3-1/TRBV3-2
CDR3 protein: CASSQVGAYNEQFF

CDR3 length: 15
V gene: TRBV3-1/TRBV3-2
CDR3 protein: CASSPLGGRGGGYTF

CDR3 length: 15
V gene: TRBV5-1
CDR3 protein: CASTPAGAVGNEQFF

CDR3 length: 16
V gene: TRBV29-1
CDR3 protein: CSVEGLGSGIGNEQFF

CDR3 length: 17
V gene: TRBV4-2
CDR3 protein: CASSPSTGELNTGELFF

CDR3 length: 15
V gene: TRBV6-1
CDR3 protein: CASSDQRSGKNIQYF